This TCR beta chain was recovered during a study of T cells after yellow fever vaccination. The wider study: Each low-cell-number fraction was prepared by means of SMART-Seq v4 Ultra Low Input. Study-wide results and limits: Clones that expanded after primary vaccination mostly reappeared after the booster (roughly 96% CD4, approximately 85% CD8). Though weaker, the secondary response peaked faster, on day 5 versus 15.

It was through 5'RACE template switching that TCR cDNA was made, with a universal primer site and UMIs added. From the 5' RACE reads, TCRdb called clonotypes with MiXCR, one entry per CDR3 protein. The data hold 250,000 to 350,000 distinct CDR3 sequences, with approximately 4.5% observed a single time. This clonotype was seen many times. Its specificity is unknown. Trimming cost V 0 bases and J 1 base; bases outside gene matches: 0. Germline lookup yields CDR1 SGDLS and CDR2 YYNGEE. This CDR3 contains 15 residues. The starting material was PBMCs, obtained 15 days after the yellow fever booster vaccination. The rearrangement links TRBV9 to TRBJ2-1; 8 bases agree with TRBD1. The TCR originated in a man between 18 and 29 years old who received the YFV17D yellow fever vaccine. This CDR3 reads CASSVGTGSYNEQFF. Here the CDR3 DNA reads TGTGCCAGCAGCGTAGGGACAGGGTCCTACAATGAGCAGTTCTTC.